This entry concerns a single T cell receptor beta chain. Its antigen is unidentified. This sample is drawn from a study of shared clonotypes between healthy human individuals. Whole-study results and caveats: Estimated richness was generally greater in naive than memory subsets. Sampling used blood alone; tissue repertoires probably differ.

At the deep level, the assay was run. Every immunoSEQ plate was one replicate of a subset's evenly spread DNA. Sequencing was performed with immunoSEQ multiplex PCR; in TCRdb, only in-frame clones are kept and a portion is missing. The table has 560,000 or so clones, about 95% seen once. CDR3 length: 12 amino acids. Germline CDR1 reads SGHDN; CDR2 reads FVKESK. V lost 1 base and J 13 bases, leaving 13 bases between the germline ends. The naive CD8 subset, CD45RO-negative cells positively selected for CCR7, excluded terminally differentiated effector memory CD45RA+ cells. Sequenced: naive CD8+ T cells sorted from blood. This receptor was taken from a woman between 25 and 40 years old in good health. The gene calls are TRBV14 and TRBJ1-2; D unresolved. CDR3 coding DNA: TGTGCCAGCAGCCAAGGGAGGACCTCCTTCACCTTC. Amino acids: CASSQGRTSFTF.